This T cell receptor (beta chain) was obtained from a study of shared clonotypes between healthy human individuals. Findings of the study overall: Clonotypes shared by all four donors outscored non-shared clonotypes in generation probability.

DNA at about 200 ng, roughly 30,000 T cell genomes, went into sorted-subset replicate PCRs. Repertoires were generated with immunoSEQ multiplex PCR, while TCRdb's copy carries only in-frame clones and drops some. The data hold 1 million to 1.3 million clones, with around 82% observed a single time. CDR1 and CDR2 (germline): SGHNT, YYREEE (reference sequence). This CDR3 contains 15 residues. Trimming shortened V by 4 bases and J by 3 bases, and 13 bases separated the two germline ends. As for this clone: Its antigen is still unknown.

The clonotype originates from a man between 18 and 35 years old in good health. Some clones in this sample may be carry-over from other donors' samples. V gene TRBV5-4 combines with J gene TRBJ2-2; D is ambiguous. The sample consisted of memory CD4+ T cells from PBMCs. Subset: CD45RA-negative fraction. The CDR3 DNA sequence: TGTGCCAGCAGCCCAAATTTAGGCTACACCGGGGAGCTGTTTTTT. It codes for CASSPNLGYTGELFF.